The rows below give T cell receptor beta chains drawn from one sample of a study of shared clonotypes between healthy human individuals. Assay: immunoSEQ multiplex PCR; the TCRdb copy retains only in-frame clones and omits some. Seen here are 800,000 to 950,000 clones, about 97% observed once, and the top ten hold less than 0.25%. The sequenced sample was naive CD8+ T cells sorted from blood. Every receptor here comes from a man younger than 40 in good health. Each CDR3 is given with its conserved first and last residue. Each record gives: V gene, D gene, CDR3 length, J gene, clone size, CDR3 DNA, CDR3 protein. D genes are given only for firm matches. Rows may omit the clone size; those that give it use once, few, many or a size class.

>TRBV4-1|-|17|TRBJ2-5|-
TGCGCCAGCAGCCAAGATCCCGGGGATACCATCCAAGAGACCCAGTACTTC
CASSQDPGDTIQETQYF
>TRBV4-1|-|15|TRBJ1-3|-
TGCGCCAGCAGCCAAGGAAGGAGCTCTGGAAACACCATATATTTT
CASSQGRSSGNTIYF
>TRBV28|-|15|TRBJ2-7|-
TGTGCCAGCACTTCCACCGGACCGGGGGACTACGAGCAGTACTTC
CASTSTGPGDYEQYF
>TRBV5-6|-|17|TRBJ2-3|-
TGTGCCAGCAGCTTGTTCCGGCAGGGGCTATCCACAGATACGCAGTATTTT
CASSLFRQGLSTDTQYF
>TRBV6-5|-|13|TRBJ2-7|-
TGTGCCAGCAGTTATGCGGCAGGGTACGAGCAGTACTTC
CASSYAAGYEQYF
>TRBV6-1|-|16|TRBJ2-2|-
TGTGCCAGCAGTGAAGCACTAGGGTGGGGCTCCGGGGAGCTGTTTTTT
CASSEALGWGSGELFF
>TRBV27|-|14|TRBJ2-1|once
TGTGCCAGCAGAGGGGCAGTCGGCCGGAATGAGCAGTTCTTC
CASRGAVGRNEQFF
>TRBV13|TRBD2|20|TRBJ2-3|-
TGTGCCAGCAGCGTTGTACGACCGGGACTAGCGGGATACTTCGCAGATACGCAGTATTTT
CASSVVRPGLAGYFADTQYF
>TRBV6-5|-|15|TRBJ2-3|-
TGTGCCAGCAGTCTGGACAGTCCTAGCACAGATACGCAGTATTTT
CASSLDSPSTDTQYF
>TRBV30|TRBD2|16|TRBJ2-1|-
TGTGCCTGGAGTGCAAAAGGCGGGAGCGTCTACAATGAGCAGTTCTTC
CAWSAKGGSVYNEQFF
>TRBV29-1|-|15|TRBJ2-7|-
TGCAGCGTTGAAGAGAGGGGCAGCAATACCTACGAGCAGTACTTC
CSVEERGSNTYEQYF
>TRBV11-3|TRBD2|16|TRBJ2-2|-
TGTGCCAGCAGCCGCACTAGCGGGAGGGTAGCCGGGGAGCTGTTTTTT
CASSRTSGRVAGELFF
>TRBV10-3|-|9|TRBJ2-1|-
TGTGCCATCGGGAATGAGCAGTTCTTC
CAIGNEQFF
>TRBV5-5|-|16|TRBJ1-2|-
TGTGCCAGCAGCTTTCTTTTAGGCCTGAAAAACTATGGCTACACCTTC
CASSFLLGLKNYGYTF
>TRBV19|-|13|TRBJ1-5|-
TGTGCCAGTAATGGTTGGGAGAATCAGCCCCAGCATTTT
CASNGWENQPQHF
>TRBV7-9|-|14|TRBJ2-5|-
TGTGCCAGCAGCTTAGTCTACCCGGGAGAGACCCAGTACTTC
CASSLVYPGETQYF
>TRBV7-8|-|14|TRBJ1-2|-
TGTGCCAGCAGCGCTTTGGACACCTACTATGGCTACACCTTC
CASSALDTYYGYTF
>TRBV5-5|TRBD2|16|TRBJ2-1|-
TGTGCCAGCACCCCGCCCAGACTAGCAGGGTACAATGAGCAGTTCTTC
CASTPPRLAGYNEQFF
>TRBV27|-|16|TRBJ2-7|-
TGTGCCAGCAGCCCTTCCTTGGCACTCGAGATATACGAGCAGTACTTC
CASSPSLALEIYEQYF
>TRBV7-2|TRBD2|16|TRBJ2-1|-
TGTGCCAGCAGCTTGGCCGGGACTAGCGGTTACAATGAGCAGTTCTTC
CASSLAGTSGYNEQFF
>TRBV30|-|11|TRBJ2-1|once
TGTGCCTGGAGTGTGGGGCATGAGCAGTTCTTC
CAWSVGHEQFF
>TRBV29-1|TRBD1|15|TRBJ2-1|once
TGCAGCGTTATCGACCGGGACAGGCAAGGCAATGAGCAGTTCTTC
CSVIDRDRQGNEQFF
>TRBV18|-|16|TRBJ2-1|once
TGTGCCAGCTTACGCGAAAGCTCAACAAGTTACAATGAGCAGTTCTTC
CASLRESSTSYNEQFF
>TRBV7-9|-|14|TRBJ2-7|once
TGTGCCAGCAGCTCAAGGTATACAGCCTACGAGCAGTACTTC
CASSSRYTAYEQYF
>TRBV7-9|-|14|TRBJ1-2|-
TGTGCCAGCAGCGCGGCCTATGACAGCTATGGCTACACCTTC
CASSAAYDSYGYTF
>TRBV23-1|TRBD1|17|TRBJ1-1|-
TGCGCCAGCAGTCAACGCCGGGACAGGGGGCGGACTTTGAAAGCTTTCTTT
CASSQRRDRGRTLKAFF
>TRBV2|-|15|TRBJ1-5|-
TGTGCCAGCAACGGGGGGCAGGAGAGCAATCAGCCCCAGCATTTT
CASNGGQESNQPQHF
>TRBV2|-|12|TRBJ1-5|-
TGTGCCAGCAGTGAACGGATTCAGCCCCAGCATTTT
CASSERIQPQHF
>TRBV7-3|-|13|TRBJ1-1|-
TGTGCCAGCAGCCCCTACGTGGGCAGTGAAGCTTTCTTT
CASSPYVGSEAFF
>TRBV10-3|TRBD1|15|TRBJ2-7|once
TGTGCCATCAGTGACCCTAAGGGACAGAGCATCGAGCAGTACTTC
CAISDPKGQSIEQYF
>TRBV27|TRBD2|15|TRBJ2-7|-
TGTGCCAGCAGTTTTCTCGGGACTAGCGGGTACGAGCAGTACTTC
CASSFLGTSGYEQYF
>TRBV27|TRBD1|16|TRBJ2-1|-
TGTGCCAGCAGTGGGGGACAGGGTTTCTCCTACAATGAGCAGTTCTTC
CASSGGQGFSYNEQFF
>TRBV5-5|-|13|TRBJ2-1|-
TGTGCCAGCTTGGGTGGAGACTACAATGAGCAGTTCTTC
CASLGGDYNEQFF
>TRBV29-1|TRBD2|14|TRBJ2-1|-
TGCAGCGCGGCAGGACTAGCGGCCTACAATGAGCAGTTCTTC
CSAAGLAAYNEQFF
>TRBV27|-|14|TRBJ2-7|-
TGTGCCAGCAGTTTATATACTACAGCCTACGAGCAGTACTTC
CASSLYTTAYEQYF
>TRBV5-1|-|13|TRBJ2-3|-
TGCGCCAGCAGCGCGGACAACACAGATACGCAGTATTTT
CASSADNTDTQYF
>TRBV4-3|-|14|TRBJ1-1|-
TGCGCCAGCAGCCAAGACAAAGGGGGCACTGAAGCTTTCTTT
CASSQDKGGTEAFF
>TRBV7-9|-|14|TRBJ1-5|-
TGTGCCAGCAGCTTAGCTAATAGCAATCAGCCCCAGCATTTT
CASSLANSNQPQHF
>TRBV19|-|12|TRBJ2-1|-
TGTGCCAGTAGTGCAATTAACAATGAGCAGTTCTTC
CASSAINNEQFF
>TRBV6-1|TRBD2|15|TRBJ2-1|-
TGTGCCAGCAGTGAGGGACTAGTCGGGTACAATGAGCAGTTCTTC
CASSEGLVGYNEQFF
>TRBV6-5|TRBD1|15|TRBJ1-4|-
TGTGCCAGCAGCAACCGGACAGGGAGAGGTGAAAAACTGTTTTTT
CASSNRTGRGEKLFF
>TRBV5-5|TRBD1|17|TRBJ2-4|once
TGTGCCAGCAGCTTGAAAGGGGGCATCGATAGTAGGGACATTCAGTACTTC
CASSLKGGIDSRDIQYF
>TRBV7-9|-|15|TRBJ1-2|-
TGTGCCAGCCCTCTCGTGCCGCCTAGGTTGCGTGGCTACACCTTC
CASPLVPPRLRGYTF
>TRBV5-1|TRBD1|19|TRBJ2-7|once
TGCGCCAGCAGCGGCCCACCGGGACAGGGTTATGCCTACTCCTACGAGCAGTACTTC
CASSGPPGQGYAYSYEQYF
>TRBV27|TRBD2|16|TRBJ2-3|-
TGTGCCAGCAGTTCGGGGACTAGCGGTCTACGCGATACGCAGTATTTT
CASSSGTSGLRDTQYF
>TRBV7-9|-|15|TRBJ1-3|-
TGTGCCAGCAGCTCGACCAGTAGCTCTGGAAACACCATATATTTT
CASSSTSSSGNTIYF
>TRBV29-1|-|17|TRBJ2-7|-
TGCAGCGTTGAACGGTCCGCGGCAGGGGCGCTCCCCTACGAGCAGTACTTC
CSVERSAAGALPYEQYF
>TRBV9|-|13|TRBJ2-1|-
TGTGCCAGCAGCGTAGATAGGCGGCATGAGCAGTTCTTC
CASSVDRRHEQFF
>TRBV5-4|TRBD1|16|TRBJ2-7|-
TGTGCCAGCAGTCCAAACCCCGGGACAGGGGCCTACGAGCAGTACTTC
CASSPNPGTGAYEQYF
>TRBV7-3|-|14|TRBJ2-1|-
TGTGCCAGCAGCTTAAGTGGGAGCGAGAATGAGCAGTTCTTC
CASSLSGSENEQFF
>TRBV6-1|-|13|TRBJ2-7|-
TGTGCCAGCAGTGAGGCAGGTTCCTACGAGCAGTACTTC
CASSEAGSYEQYF